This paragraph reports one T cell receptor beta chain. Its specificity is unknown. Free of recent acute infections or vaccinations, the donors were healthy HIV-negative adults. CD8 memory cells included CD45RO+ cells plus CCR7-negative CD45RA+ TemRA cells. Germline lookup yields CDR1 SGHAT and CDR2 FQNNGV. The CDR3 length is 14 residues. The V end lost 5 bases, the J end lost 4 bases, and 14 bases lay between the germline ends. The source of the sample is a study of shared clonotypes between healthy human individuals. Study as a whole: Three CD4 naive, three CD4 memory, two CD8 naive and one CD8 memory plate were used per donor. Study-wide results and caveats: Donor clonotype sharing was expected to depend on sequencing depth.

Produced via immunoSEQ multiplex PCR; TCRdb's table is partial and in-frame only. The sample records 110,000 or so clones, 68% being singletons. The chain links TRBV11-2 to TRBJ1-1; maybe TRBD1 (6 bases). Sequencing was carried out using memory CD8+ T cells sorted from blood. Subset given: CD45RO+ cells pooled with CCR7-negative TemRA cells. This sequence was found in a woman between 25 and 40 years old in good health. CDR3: CASSPGQWATEAFF. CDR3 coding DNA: TGTGCCAGCAGCCCTGGACAGTGGGCCACTGAAGCTTTCTTT.